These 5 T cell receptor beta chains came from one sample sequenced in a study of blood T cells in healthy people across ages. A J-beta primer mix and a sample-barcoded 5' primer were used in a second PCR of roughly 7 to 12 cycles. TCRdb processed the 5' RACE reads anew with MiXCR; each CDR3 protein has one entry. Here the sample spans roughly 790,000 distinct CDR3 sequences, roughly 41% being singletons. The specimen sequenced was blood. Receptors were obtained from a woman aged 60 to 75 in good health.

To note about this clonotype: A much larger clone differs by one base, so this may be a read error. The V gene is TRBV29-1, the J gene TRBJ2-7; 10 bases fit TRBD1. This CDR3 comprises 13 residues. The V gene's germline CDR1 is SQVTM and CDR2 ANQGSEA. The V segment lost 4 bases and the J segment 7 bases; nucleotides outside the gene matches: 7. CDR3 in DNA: TGCAGCGTTGGGCCGGGACAGGGGTGGGAGCAGTACTTC. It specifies CSVGPGQGWEQYF.

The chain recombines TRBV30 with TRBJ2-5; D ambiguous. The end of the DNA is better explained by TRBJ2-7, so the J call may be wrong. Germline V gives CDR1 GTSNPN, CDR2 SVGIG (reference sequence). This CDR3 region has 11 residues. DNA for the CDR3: TGTGCCTGGAGGCAGTACTCCGAGCAGTACTTC. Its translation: CAWRQYSEQYF.

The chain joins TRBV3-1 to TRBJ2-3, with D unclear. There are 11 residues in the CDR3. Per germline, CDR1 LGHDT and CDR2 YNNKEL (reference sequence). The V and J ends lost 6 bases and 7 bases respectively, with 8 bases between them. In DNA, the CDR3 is TGTGCCAGCAGTCTTGAGTATACGCAGTATTTT. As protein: CASSLEYTQYF.

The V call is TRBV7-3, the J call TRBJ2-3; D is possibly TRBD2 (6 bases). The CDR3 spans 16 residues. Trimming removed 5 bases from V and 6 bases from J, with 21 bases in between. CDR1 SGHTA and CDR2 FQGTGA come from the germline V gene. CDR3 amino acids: CASSPNRGGRMDTQYF. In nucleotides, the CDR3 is TGTGCCAGCAGCCCAAATAGGGGAGGACGGATGGATACGCAGTATTTT.

The CDR3 bases are TGTGCCAGCAGCAAGGACAGGTTTCATCAGCCCCAGCATTTT. Translation gives CASSKDRFHQPQHF. The V and J genes are TRBV6-1 and TRBJ1-5; 7 bases map to TRBD1. V was clipped by 6 bases and J by 5 bases; unmatched bases: 7. Germline V gene data show CDR1 as MNHNS and CDR2 as SASEGT. The CDR3 extends over 14 amino acids.